This T cell receptor beta chain was sequenced in a study of cytomegalovirus exposure and HLA in healthy donors. The germline CDR1 and CDR2 sequences are MGHRA and YSYEKL. The CDR3 is 16 residues long. V lost 0 bases and J lost 3; bases outside the gene matches: 6. Researchers ran the PCR with 60 Vbeta and 13 Jbeta primers. The protocol was immunoSEQ multiplex PCR, while the TCRdb copy is restricted to in-frame clones and leaves out a portion. The table includes about 86,000 clones, around three quarters detected once. Specimen: PBMCs. This chain connects TRBV4-1 to TRBJ2-7, with 9 bases aligning to TRBD2. This TCR was recovered from a man between 60 and 70 years old in good health and CMV-seronegative. CDR3 residues: CASSQDSASGIYEQYF. The CDR3 DNA follows: TGCGCCAGCAGCCAAGATTCGGCTAGCGGGATCTACGAGCAGTACTTC.